This TCR beta chain was retrieved from a study of radiotherapy plus CTLA-4 blockade in lung cancer. Study-level results: Alongside interferon-beta, early blood T cell clone dynamics were reportedly the best predictor of response.

V dropped 3 bases and J dropped 4 bases, with 16 bases sitting between them. This CDR3 is 15 amino acids long. Germline V gene lookup returns CDR1 LNHNV and CDR2 YYDKDF (reference sequence). Notes on this clone: The antigen remains undetermined.

Sequencing used immunoSEQ multiplex PCR; TCRdb keeps in-frame clones, though not all of them. The profile shows 75,000 to 95,000 clones, around 72% of them singletons. Focal radiation and CTLA-4 blockade (ipilimumab) were tested in chemo-refractory metastatic non-small-cell lung cancer patients. The chain recombines TRBV15 with TRBJ2-7; tentatively, D is TRBD2 (6 bases). The clonotype was recovered from a human donor with non-small cell lung cancer that progressed on radiotherapy plus ipilimumab. Specimen: peripheral blood, collected from a patient treated with radiotherapy plus ipilimumab. CDR3 amino acids: CATSSGPGAIYEQYF. DNA of the CDR3: TGTGCCACCAGCAGTGGACCGGGAGCTATATACGAGCAGTACTTC.